The 26 T cell receptor beta chains below come from one sample, sequenced in a study of T cell clonotyping in hematopoietic cell transplantation. The time point denotes: recipient sample about 28 days before transplant, after cytoreduction. Some clones are missing from TCRdb's copy, which holds only in-frame ones; the method was immunoSEQ multiplex PCR. This table holds about 38,000 clones, roughly 94% found once. The starting material was peripheral blood mononuclear cells, obtained before stem cell transplant. The receptors originated from a man aged 35-49 years with chronic myeloid leukemia. Some clones in this sample may be carry-over from other donors' samples.

This clone has just one count. This chain links TRBV11-2 with TRBJ1-1; D ambiguous. V shed 1 base and J shed 1 base, with 10 bases lying between them. CDR1 and CDR2 (germline): SGHAT, FQNNGV. The CDR3 consists of 15 residues. CDR3 nucleotides: TGTGCCAGCAGCTTAGGTAGGCACCCGAACACTGAAGCTTTCTTT. This translates into CASSLGRHPNTEAFF.

As regards this clone: The DNA is omitted, as the CDR3 cannot be located on it reliably, and the CDR3 follows TCRdb's listing. V gene TRBV19 combines with J gene TRBJ1-5; the table's TRBD1 call for D was not verified on the DNA. 15 amino acids form the CDR3, both terminal residues included. CDR1 is LNHDA, CDR2 SQIVND, per germline (reference sequence). CDR3 protein: CASSISVQGNQPQHF.

This clone was counted a single time. The CDR3 nucleotides are TGTGCCAGTAGACTGACAGGGTACAATCAGCCCCAGCATTTT. Its protein product is CASRLTGYNQPQHF. This sequence joins TRBV19 and TRBJ1-5; 7 nucleotides match TRBD1. The V gene end was trimmed by 6 bases and the J gene end by 3 bases; junction bases not matched to a gene: 5. CDR3 length equals 14 residues. Germline-derived CDR1 and CDR2 are LNHDA and SQIVND (reference sequence).

The rearrangement links TRBV5-4 to TRBJ2-2; 10 nucleotides align to TRBD1. CDR1 is SGHNT, CDR2 YYREEE, per germline (reference sequence). V lost 4 bases and J lost 0; bases outside the gene matches: 6. The CDR3 is made up of 17 amino acids. The CDR3 DNA sequence: TGTGCCAGCAGCCACGCCGGGACAGGGGCGAACACCGGGGAGCTGTTTTTT. The encoded protein is CASSHAGTGANTGELFF.

The chain uses TRBV4-3 and TRBJ2-1; D might be TRBD1 or TRBD2, each matching 6 bases. The CDR3 consists of 14 residues. The V end was cut by 3 bases, the J end by 9 bases, with 15 bases between. The germline CDR1 and CDR2 sequences are LGHNA and YSLEER. The CDR3 sequence: CASSQRSEGGEQFF. DNA for the CDR3: TGCGCCAGCAGCCAGAGGTCTGAGGGGGGTGAGCAGTTCTTC.

The chain carries TRBV28 and TRBJ1-5; D gene ambiguous. Germline lookup yields CDR1 MDHEN and CDR2 SYDVKM. The CDR3 loop spans 15 amino acids. Trimming shortened V by 6 bases and J by 1 base, and 13 bases separated the two germline ends. The CDR3 here is CASSLPGNSNQPQHF. The CDR3 coding sequence is TGTGCCAGCAGCCTGCCCGGTAACAGCAATCAGCCCCAGCATTTT.

This clone occurred a few times. The rearrangement links TRBV11-2 to TRBJ1-2; D is ambiguous. Looked up from germline, CDR1 is SGHAT and CDR2 is FQNNGV. The CDR3 length is 13 residues. V dropped 5 bases and J dropped 2 bases, with 9 bases sitting between them. CDR3 residues: CASSPDENYGYTF. The CDR3 DNA follows: TGTGCCAGCAGCCCAGACGAAAACTATGGCTACACCTTC.

This chain connects TRBV28 to TRBJ1-5; 7 positions agree with TRBD1. Trimming took 2 bases from V and 6 from J; bases not matched to a gene: 7. The germline V gene has CDR1 MDHEN and CDR2 SYDVKM. This CDR3 has 15 residues. CDR3 nucleotide sequence: TGTGCCAGCAGTTTAGGAGGGGGCAAGGGTCAGCCCCAGCATTTT. This encodes CASSLGGGKGQPQHF.

The chain joins TRBV6-1 to TRBJ1-2; no reliable D call. Per the germline V gene, CDR1 is MNHNS and CDR2 is SASEGT. V was clipped by 0 bases and J by 7 bases, with 12 bases between them. The CDR3 covers 14 residues. As DNA, the CDR3 is TGTGCCAGCAGTGAAGCGCGGCAGGCGGCTGGCTACACCTTC. Translating it yields CASSEARQAAGYTF.

The chain carries TRBV4-1 and TRBJ1-2; TRBD1 aligns across 7 bases. The CDR3 is 16 amino acids. Germline V gene lookup returns CDR1 MGHRA and CDR2 YSYEKL. V lost 2 bases to trimming and J lost 8 bases; unmatched junction nucleotides: 14. The CDR3 bases are TGCGCCAGCAGCCAACCTCGGACAGGTCGATCGAGAGGCTACACCTTC. Its translation is CASSQPRTGRSRGYTF.

V usage is TRBV20-1 and J usage is TRBJ2-7; the D call may be TRBD1 or TRBD2 (5 bases each). The germline V and J ends were trimmed by 6 bases and 7 bases, with 13 bases remaining between them. The CDR3 loop spans 11 amino acids. From germline, CDR1 is DFQATT and CDR2 SNEGSKA (reference sequence). Here the CDR3 reads CSARGAREQYF. The CDR3 region has the DNA TGCAGTGCCCGAGGGGCGCGAGAGCAGTACTTC.

The J gene is TRBJ1-5, the V gene TRBV28; 7 bases line up with TRBD1. J gave up 0 bases and V 6 bases, and 5 bases lay outside the gene matches. The CDR3 runs 15 residues. Looked up from germline, CDR1 is MDHEN and CDR2 is SYDVKM. CDR3 coding DNA: TGTGCCAGCAGATACTACAGGGGTAGCAATCAGCCCCAGCATTTT. Encoded protein: CASRYYRGSNQPQHF.

In its sample, this clone was seen a few times. This rearrangement joins TRBV7-9 to TRBJ1-1; perhaps TRBD1 as D (6 bases). The CDR3 has 12 amino acids. Germline loops: CDR1 SEHNR, CDR2 FQNEAQ (reference sequence). V was cut by 2 bases and J by 7 bases, with 8 bases left in between. CDR3 residues: CASSLTGFEAFF. CDR3 DNA sequence: TGTGCCAGCAGCTTAACAGGGTTTGAAGCTTTCTTT.

The rearrangement links TRBV7-3 to TRBJ1-6; TRBD1 aligns across 8 bases. Losses at the gene ends were 5 bases for V and 7 bases for J; bases not matched to a gene: 4. Germline CDR1 is SGHTA and CDR2 is FQGTGA. This CDR3 is built from 14 residues. The CDR3 sequence is CASSPGGANSPLHF. As DNA, the CDR3 is TGTGCCAGCAGCCCAGGGGGCGCGAATTCACCCCTCCACTTT.

Written as DNA, the CDR3 is TGTGCCAGTAGTCCCAGGGGGGGGGATCAGCCCCAGCATTTT. This codes for CASSPRGGDQPQHF. The chain links TRBV19 to TRBJ1-5, with 7 positions matching TRBD1. Germline CDR1 is LNHDA and CDR2 is SQIVND (reference sequence). CDR3 size: 14 residues. The V segment lost 5 bases and the J segment 5 bases; nucleotides outside the gene matches: 6. Filled out from reference TRBV19 and TRBJ1-5, the complete variable domain reads DGGITQSPKYLFRKEGQNVTLSCEQNLNHDAMYWYRQDPGQGLRLIYYSQIVNDFQKGDIAEGYSVSREKKESFPLTVTSAQKNPTAFYLCASSPRGGDQPQHFGDGTRLSIL.

The chain couples TRBV19 to TRBJ1-2; D is unresolved. The CDR3 spans 12 residues. With 5 bases removed from V and 3 bases from J, the gap between germline ends came to 7 bases. The germline V gene has CDR1 LNHDA and CDR2 SQIVND (reference sequence). The CDR3 nucleotides are TGTGCCAGTAGTCGAGAGGACTATGGCTACACCTTC. Translated: CASSREDYGYTF. The full variable domain, its missing parts supplied by reference TRBV19 and TRBJ1-2, is DGGITQSPKYLFRKEGQNVTLSCEQNLNHDAMYWYRQDPGQGLRLIYYSQIVNDFQKGDIAEGYSVSREKKESFPLTVTSAQKNPTAFYLCASSREDYGYTFGSGTRLTVV.

CDR3 sequence (DNA): TGTGCCAGCAGCTTCCCTGGACAGACGAACACCGGGGAGCTGTTTTTT. Its protein product is CASSFPGQTNTGELFF. The chain combines TRBV7-2 with TRBJ2-2, with D perhaps matching TRBD1 (6 bases). V lost 3 bases and J lost 0, with 11 bases in between. The CDR3 has 16 amino acids. Looked up from germline, CDR1 is SGHTA and CDR2 is FQGNSA.

The chain employs TRBV5-4 and TRBJ1-1, with 8 bases identical to TRBD1. This CDR3 is 14 amino acids long. The V segment lost 4 bases and the J segment 1 base; nucleotides outside the gene matches: 3. In germline, CDR1 is SGHNT, CDR2 YYREEE (reference sequence). The CDR3 here is CASSVDRANTEAFF. CDR3 DNA sequence: TGTGCCAGCAGCGTGGACAGGGCGAACACTGAAGCTTTCTTT.

The chain carries TRBV7-3 and TRBJ1-1; D is possibly TRBD1 (5 bases). Trimming stripped 6 bases from V and 6 bases from J, with 14 bases between. CDR3 length equals 13 residues. The V gene's germline CDR1 is SGHTA and CDR2 FQGTGA. CDR3 in DNA: TGTGCCAGCAGTTCAGCTACGGGGGCTGAAGCTTTCTTT. Translated, it gives CASSSATGAEAFF.

This rearrangement joins TRBV4-1 to TRBJ1-1; D remains unclear. This CDR3 is built from 12 residues. Deletions cut 3 bases from V and 3 bases from J, with 5 bases between. Germline V CDR1 and CDR2: MGHRA, YSYEKL. CDR3 protein: CASSQGDTEAFF. The CDR3 DNA follows: TGCGCCAGCAGCCAGGGTGACACTGAAGCTTTCTTT.

This clone was recorded once. The chain has TRBV20-1 and TRBJ2-7; D possibly corresponds to TRBD2 (6 bases). Germline V gene sequence: CDR1 DFQATT, CDR2 SNEGSKA (reference sequence). This CDR3 region has 10 residues. Trimming cost V 3 bases and J 10 bases, with 10 bases left between them. The DNA for the CDR3 is TGCAGTGCTAGTTCCGGGAGTCAGTACTTC. It codes for CSASSGSQYF.

This chain connects TRBV6-5 to TRBJ1-4; TRBD1 is a possible D gene (5 bases). The CDR3 contains 16 residues. Germline V CDR1 and CDR2: MNHEY, SVGAGI. Trimming shortened V by 2 bases and J by 3 bases, and 13 bases separated the two germline ends. CDR3 loop: CASSYDRRAPNEKLFF. The DNA of the CDR3 is TGTGCCAGCAGTTACGACCGCAGGGCACCTAATGAAAAACTGTTTTTT.

The count of this clone is one. This CDR3 is CASSHLRTGTEAFF. DNA for the CDR3: TGCGCCAGCAGCCACTTACGTACCGGGACTGAAGCTTTCTTT. The V gene is TRBV4-1, the J gene TRBJ1-1; D call uncertain. The CDR3 is 14 residues long. Germline V gene lookup returns CDR1 MGHRA and CDR2 YSYEKL. V was clipped by 3 bases and J by 5 bases, with 13 bases between them.

This chain links TRBV4-2 with TRBJ2-3; D perhaps matches TRBD2 (6 bases). Germline lookup yields CDR1 LGHNA and CDR2 YNFKEQ. CDR3 length: 13 amino acids. The V and J ends lost 0 bases and 5 bases respectively, with 6 bases between them. As DNA, the CDR3 is TGTGCCAGCAGCCAAGAGGAGGGAGATACGCAGTATTTT. It is translated as CASSQEEGDTQYF.

The chain joins TRBV19 to TRBJ1-5, with D tentatively TRBD1 (5 bases). This CDR3 is built from 12 residues. Germline V lookup: CDR1 LNHDA, CDR2 SQIVND (reference sequence). Trimming shortened V by 8 bases and J by 7 bases, and 12 bases separated the two germline ends. The CDR3 is CASGGTGQPQHF. The CDR3 bases are TGTGCCAGTGGGGGAACAGGACAGCCCCAGCATTTT.

The chain is built from TRBV5-1 and TRBJ1-2, with TRBD1 matching over 9 bases. The germline V gene has CDR1 SGHRS and CDR2 YFSETQ. The junction had 8 bases not matched to a gene; V was cut back by 2 bases and J by 3 bases. The CDR3 runs 16 residues. Here the CDR3 reads CASSFPLDRGYYGYTF. The CDR3 DNA follows: TGCGCCAGCAGCTTCCCTCTTGACAGGGGGTACTATGGCTACACCTTC.